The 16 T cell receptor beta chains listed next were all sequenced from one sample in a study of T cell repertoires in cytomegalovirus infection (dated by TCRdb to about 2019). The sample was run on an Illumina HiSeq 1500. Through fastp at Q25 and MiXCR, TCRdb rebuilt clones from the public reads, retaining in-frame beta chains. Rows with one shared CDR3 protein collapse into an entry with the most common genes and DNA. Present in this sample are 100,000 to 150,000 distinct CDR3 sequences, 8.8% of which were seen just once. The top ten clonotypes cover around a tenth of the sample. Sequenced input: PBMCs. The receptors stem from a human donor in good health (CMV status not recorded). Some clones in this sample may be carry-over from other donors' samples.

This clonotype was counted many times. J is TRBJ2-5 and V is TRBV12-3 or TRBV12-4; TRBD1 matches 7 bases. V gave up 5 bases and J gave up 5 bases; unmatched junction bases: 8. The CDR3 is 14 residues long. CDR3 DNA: TGTGCCAGCAGTCTATACAGGGGTTATGAGACCCAGTACTTC. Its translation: CASSLYRGYETQYF.

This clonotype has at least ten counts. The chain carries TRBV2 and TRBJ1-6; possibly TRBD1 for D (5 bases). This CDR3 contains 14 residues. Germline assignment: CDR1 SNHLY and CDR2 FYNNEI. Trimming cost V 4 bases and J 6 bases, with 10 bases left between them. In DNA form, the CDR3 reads TGTGCCAGCAGTGGTTTTCAGGGTAATTCACCCCTCCACTTT. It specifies CASSGFQGNSPLHF.

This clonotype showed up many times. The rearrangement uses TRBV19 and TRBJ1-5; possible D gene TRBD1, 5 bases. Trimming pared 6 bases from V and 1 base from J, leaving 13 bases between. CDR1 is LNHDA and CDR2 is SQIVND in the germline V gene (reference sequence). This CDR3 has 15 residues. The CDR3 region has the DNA TGTGCCAGTAGGACAGACGGCGGGAGCAATCAGCCCCAGCATTTT. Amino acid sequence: CASRTDGGSNQPQHF.

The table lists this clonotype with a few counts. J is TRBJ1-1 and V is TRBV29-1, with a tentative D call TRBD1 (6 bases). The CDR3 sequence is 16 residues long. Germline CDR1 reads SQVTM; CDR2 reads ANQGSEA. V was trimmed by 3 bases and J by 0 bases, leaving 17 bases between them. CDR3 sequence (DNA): TGCAGCGTTGATAGGGGGTGGACAGACCTGAACACTGAAGCTTTCTTT. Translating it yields CSVDRGWTDLNTEAFF. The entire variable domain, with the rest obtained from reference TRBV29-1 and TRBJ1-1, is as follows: SAVISQKPSRDICQRGTSLTIQCQVDSQVTMMFWYRQQPGQSLTLIATANQGSEATYESGFVIDKFPISRPNLTFSTLTVSNMSPEDSSIYLCSVDRGWTDLNTEAFFGQGTRLTVV.

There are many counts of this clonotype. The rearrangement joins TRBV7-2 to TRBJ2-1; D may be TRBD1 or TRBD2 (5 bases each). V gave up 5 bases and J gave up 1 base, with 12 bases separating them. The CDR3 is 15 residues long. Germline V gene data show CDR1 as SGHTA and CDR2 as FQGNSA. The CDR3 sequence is CASSVGWGSYNEQFF. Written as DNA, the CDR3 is TGTGCCAGCAGCGTAGGGTGGGGGTCCTACAATGAGCAGTTCTTC.

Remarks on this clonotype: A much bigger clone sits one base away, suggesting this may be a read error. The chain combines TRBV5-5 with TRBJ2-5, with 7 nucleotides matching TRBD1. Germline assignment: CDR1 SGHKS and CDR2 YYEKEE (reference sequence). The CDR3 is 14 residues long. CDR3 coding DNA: TGTGCCAGCAGCTCAGGGACAGACCAAGAGACCCAGTGCTTC. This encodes CASSSGTDQETQCF.

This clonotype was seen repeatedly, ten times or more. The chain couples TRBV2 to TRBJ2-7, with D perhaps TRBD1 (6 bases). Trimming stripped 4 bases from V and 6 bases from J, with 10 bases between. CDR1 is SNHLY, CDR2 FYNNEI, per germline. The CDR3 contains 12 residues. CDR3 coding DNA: TGTGCCAGCAGTGGGTCAGGGGCCGAGCAGTACTTC. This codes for CASSGSGAEQYF.

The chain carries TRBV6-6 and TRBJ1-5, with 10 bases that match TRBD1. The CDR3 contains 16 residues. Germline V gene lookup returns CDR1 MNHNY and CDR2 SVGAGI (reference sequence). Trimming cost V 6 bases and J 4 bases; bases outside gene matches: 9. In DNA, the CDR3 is TGTGCCAGCAGACCCGGGACAGGGGTAGTGAATCAGCCCCAGCATTTT. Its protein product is CASRPGTGVVNQPQHF.

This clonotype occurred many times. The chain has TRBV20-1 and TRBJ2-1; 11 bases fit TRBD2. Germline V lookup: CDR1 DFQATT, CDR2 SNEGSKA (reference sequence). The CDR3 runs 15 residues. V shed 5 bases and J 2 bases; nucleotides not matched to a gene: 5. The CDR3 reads CSADLAGGTYNEQFF. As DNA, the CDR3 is TGCAGTGCTGACCTAGCGGGGGGTACCTACAATGAGCAGTTCTTC.

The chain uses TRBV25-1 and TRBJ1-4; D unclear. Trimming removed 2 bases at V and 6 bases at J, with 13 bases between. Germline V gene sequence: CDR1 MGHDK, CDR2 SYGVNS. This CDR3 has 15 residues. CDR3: CASSEHDWRYEKLFF. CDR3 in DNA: TGTGCCAGCAGTGAACACGACTGGAGATATGAAAAACTGTTTTTT.

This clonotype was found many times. CDR3 in amino acids: CSARDLWERGLNEQFF. In nucleotides, the CDR3 is TGCAGTGCTAGGGACCTTTGGGAGCGGGGTTTAAATGAGCAGTTCTTC. V is TRBV20-1 and J is TRBJ2-1, with TRBD2 identical over 7 bases. V dropped 3 bases and J dropped 7; count of bases not matched to a gene: 15. Germline V gene data show CDR1 as DFQATT and CDR2 as SNEGSKA (reference sequence). The CDR3 extends over 16 amino acids.

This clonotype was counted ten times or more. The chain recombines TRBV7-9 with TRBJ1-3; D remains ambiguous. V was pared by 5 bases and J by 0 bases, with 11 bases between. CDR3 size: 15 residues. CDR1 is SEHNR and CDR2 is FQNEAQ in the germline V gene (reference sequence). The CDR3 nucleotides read TGTGCCAGCAGCCCGGACGGATACTCTGGAAACACCATATATTTT. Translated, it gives CASSPDGYSGNTIYF.

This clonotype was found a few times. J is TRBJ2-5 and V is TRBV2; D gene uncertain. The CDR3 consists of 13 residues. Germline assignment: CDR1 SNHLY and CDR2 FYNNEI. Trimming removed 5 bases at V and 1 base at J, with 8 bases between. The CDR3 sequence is CASSRQIQETQYF. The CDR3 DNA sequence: TGTGCCAGCAGTCGGCAGATCCAAGAGACCCAGTACTTC.

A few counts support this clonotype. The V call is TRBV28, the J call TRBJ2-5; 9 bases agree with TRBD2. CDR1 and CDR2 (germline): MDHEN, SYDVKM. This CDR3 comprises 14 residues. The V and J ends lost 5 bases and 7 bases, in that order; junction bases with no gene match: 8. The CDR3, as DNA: TGTGCCAGCAGTGGCCAGCGGGGGGATCGGACCCAGTACTTC. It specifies CASSGQRGDRTQYF. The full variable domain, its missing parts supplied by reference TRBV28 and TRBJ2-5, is DVKVTQSSRYLVKRTGEKVFLECVQDMDHENMFWYRQDPGLGLRLIYFSYDVKMKEKGDIPEGYSVSREKKERFSLILESASTNQTSMYLCASSGQRGDRTQYFGPGTRLLVL.

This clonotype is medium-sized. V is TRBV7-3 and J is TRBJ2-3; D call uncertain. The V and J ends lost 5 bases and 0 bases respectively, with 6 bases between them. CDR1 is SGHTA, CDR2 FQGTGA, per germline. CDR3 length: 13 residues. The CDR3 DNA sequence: TGTGCCAGCAGCCCCGATAGCACAGATACGCAGTATTTT. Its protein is CASSPDSTDTQYF.

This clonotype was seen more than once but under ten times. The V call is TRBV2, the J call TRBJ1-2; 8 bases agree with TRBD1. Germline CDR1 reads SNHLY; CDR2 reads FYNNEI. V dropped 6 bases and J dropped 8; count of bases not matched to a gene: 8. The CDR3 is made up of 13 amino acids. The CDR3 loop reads CASRLGQEEGYTF. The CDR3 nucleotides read TGTGCCAGCAGGCTGGGACAGGAGGAAGGCTACACCTTC.